This TCR beta chain was obtained from a study of breast tumors, draining lymph nodes, adjacent tissues. TCRdb re-analysed the multiplex PCR reads in MiXCR, keeping a single row per CDR3 protein. The profile shows more than 250,000 distinct CDR3 sequences, 30% to 35% of them singletons. Trimming took off 4 bases at V and 3 bases at J, with 27 bases between the two ends. Germline lookup yields CDR1 LGHNT and CDR2 FRNRAP. The CDR3 runs 20 residues. This clonotype was picked up many times. Breast cancer patients provided tissue from their axillary draining lymph nodes. Material: axillary lymph node tissue. This clonotype was obtained from a female donor with breast cancer. Some clones in this sample may be carry-over from other donors' samples. The rearrangement links TRBV12-5 to TRBJ2-2; D uncertain. The CDR3 coding sequence is TGTGCTAGTGGTTCGCGGTCCCCAAACATGTTGTCGAGCGACACCGGGGAGCTGTTTTTT. Its protein is CASGSRSPNMLSSDTGELFF.